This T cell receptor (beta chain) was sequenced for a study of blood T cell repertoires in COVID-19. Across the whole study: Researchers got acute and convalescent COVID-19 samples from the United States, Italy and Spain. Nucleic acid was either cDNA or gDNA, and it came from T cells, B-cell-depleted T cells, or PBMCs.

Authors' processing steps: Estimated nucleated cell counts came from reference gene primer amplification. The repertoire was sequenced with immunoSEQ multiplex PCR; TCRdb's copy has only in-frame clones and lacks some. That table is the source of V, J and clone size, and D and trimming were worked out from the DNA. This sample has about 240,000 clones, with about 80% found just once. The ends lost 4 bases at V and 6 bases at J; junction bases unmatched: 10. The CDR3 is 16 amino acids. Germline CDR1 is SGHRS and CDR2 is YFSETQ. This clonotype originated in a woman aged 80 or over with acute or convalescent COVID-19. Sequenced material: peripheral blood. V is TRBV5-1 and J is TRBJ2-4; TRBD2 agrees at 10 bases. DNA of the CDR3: TGCGCCAGCAGCCGATCTGGGACTAGCGCTGTAAACATTCAGTACTTC. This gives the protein CASSRSGTSAVNIQYF.